This paragraph reports one TCR beta chain. The antigen remains unidentified. Sequencing relied on a cDNA template that was reverse transcribed from extracted RNA. Sequencing used immunoSEQ multiplex PCR; TCRdb keeps in-frame clones, though not all of them. The table has some 150,000 clones, around 83% seen once. This entry belongs to a study of CD8+ T cells in alopecia areata. Study-level points and caveats: Just one nonresponder means the tie between baseline CD8+ expansion and response stays uncertain. Throughout tofacitinib, many expanded lesional clones continued to persist in scalp and blood.

Treatment in this sample: oral pan-JAK inhibitor, 5-10 mg twice daily. Peripheral blood samples and lesional scalp punch biopsies were obtained from alopecia areata patients. Germline CDR1 reads SGHNT; CDR2 reads YYREEE (reference sequence). V gave up 2 bases and J gave up 2 bases, with 10 bases separating them. The CDR3 spans 14 residues. The TCR originated in a human donor with alopecia areata. Specimen: CD8+ T cells sorted from blood, collected at week 4, from a patient treated with tofacitinib. This chain connects TRBV5-4 to TRBJ1-1; the D is unclear. The CDR3 nucleotides read TGTGCCAGCAGCTTCGGCAGCGGAAACACTGAAGCTTTCTTT. It is translated as CASSFGSGNTEAFF.